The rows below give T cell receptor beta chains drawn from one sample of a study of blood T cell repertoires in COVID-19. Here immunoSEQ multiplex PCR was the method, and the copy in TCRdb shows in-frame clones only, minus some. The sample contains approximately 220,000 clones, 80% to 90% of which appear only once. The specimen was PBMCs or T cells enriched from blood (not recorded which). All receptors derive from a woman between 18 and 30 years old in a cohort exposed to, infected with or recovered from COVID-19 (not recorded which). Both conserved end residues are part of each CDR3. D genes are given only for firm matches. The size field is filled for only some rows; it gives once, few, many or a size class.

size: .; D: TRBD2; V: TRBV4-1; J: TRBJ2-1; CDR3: CASSQDAGGPYNEQFF; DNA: TGCGCCAGCAGCCAAGACGCGGGAGGGCCCTACAATGAGCAGTTCTTC
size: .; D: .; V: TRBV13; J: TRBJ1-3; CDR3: CASSQGQGNTIYF; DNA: TGTGCCAGCAGCCAAGGACAGGGAAACACCATATATTTT
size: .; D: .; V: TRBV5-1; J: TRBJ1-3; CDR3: CASSPLSFSGNTIYF; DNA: TGCGCCAGCAGCCCTCTGAGCTTTTCTGGAAACACCATATATTTT
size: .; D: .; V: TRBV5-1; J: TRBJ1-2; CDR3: CASSEVRGVGYGYTF; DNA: TGCGCCAGCAGCGAAGTACGGGGAGTGGGCTATGGCTACACCTTC
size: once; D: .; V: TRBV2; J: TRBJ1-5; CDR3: CASRGTSNQPQHF; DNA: TGTGCCAGCAGGGGGACAAGCAATCAGCCCCAGCATTTT
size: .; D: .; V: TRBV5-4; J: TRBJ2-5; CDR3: CASSPPGGGQETQYF; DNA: TGTGCCAGCAGCCCCCCCGGAGGAGGCCAAGAGACCCAGTACTTC
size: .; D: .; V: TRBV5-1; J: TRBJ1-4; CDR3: CASSLIPGGPATNEKLFF; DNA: TGCGCCAGCAGCTTGATTCCGGGGGGGCCCGCAACTAATGAAAAACTGTTTTTT
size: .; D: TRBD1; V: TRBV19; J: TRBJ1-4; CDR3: CASSRAGGVEKLFF; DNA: TGTGCCAGTAGCAGGGCAGGGGGAGTTGAAAAACTGTTTTTT
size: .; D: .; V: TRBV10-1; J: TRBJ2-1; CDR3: CASSSDSYNEQFF; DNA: TGCGCCAGCAGTTCGGACAGCTACAATGAGCAGTTCTTC
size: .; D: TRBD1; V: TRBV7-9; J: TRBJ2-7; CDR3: CASSGQTGGAYEQYF; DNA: TGTGCCAGCAGCGGACAGACAGGGGGAGCCTACGAGCAGTACTTC
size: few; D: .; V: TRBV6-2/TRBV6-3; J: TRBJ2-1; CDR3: CASSYSAGSSYNEQFF; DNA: TGTGCCAGCAGTTACTCTGCGGGAAGCTCCTACAATGAGCAGTTCTTC
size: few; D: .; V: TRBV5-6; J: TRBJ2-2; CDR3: CASSLGGSTGELFF; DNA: TGTGCCAGCAGCTTGGGAGGGAGTACCGGGGAGCTGTTTTTT
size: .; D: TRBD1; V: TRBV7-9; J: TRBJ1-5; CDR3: CASSAGGRPQHF; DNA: TGTGCCAGCAGCGCAGGGGGCCGGCCCCAGCATTTT
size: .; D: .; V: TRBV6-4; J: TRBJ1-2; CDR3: CASRAQRDFQLWGTGGYTF; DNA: TGTGCCAGCAGGGCCCAAAGGGACTTTCAACTCTGGGGTACTGGCGGCTACACCTTC
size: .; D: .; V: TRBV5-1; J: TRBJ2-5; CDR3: CASSGLVQETQYF; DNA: TGCGCCAGCAGCGGCCTTGTCCAAGAGACCCAGTACTTC
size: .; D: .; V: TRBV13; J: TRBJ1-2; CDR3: CASSSTLYGYTF; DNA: TGTGCCAGCAGCTCGACACTGTATGGCTACACCTTC
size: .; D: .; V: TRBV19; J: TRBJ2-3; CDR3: CASSIIASQPDTQYF; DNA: TGTGCCAGTAGTATTATTGCTAGCCAACCAGATACGCAGTATTTT
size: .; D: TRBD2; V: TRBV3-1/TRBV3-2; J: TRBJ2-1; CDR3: CASSHGTSGGYNEQFF; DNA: TGTGCCAGCAGCCATGGGACTAGCGGGGGGTACAATGAGCAGTTCTTC
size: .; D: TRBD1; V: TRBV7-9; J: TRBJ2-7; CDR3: CASSSRGTGWTEQYF; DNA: TGTGCCAGCAGCAGTCGGGGGACAGGGTGGACCGAGCAGTACTTC
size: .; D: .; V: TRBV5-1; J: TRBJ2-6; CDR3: CASSSVVSGANVLTF; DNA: TGCGCCAGCAGCTCGGTGGTCTCTGGGGCCAACGTCCTGACTTTC
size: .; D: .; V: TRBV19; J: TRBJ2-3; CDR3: CASSRKRDSATDTQYF; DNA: TGTGCCAGTAGTCGTAAACGGGACTCGGCCACAGATACGCAGTATTTT
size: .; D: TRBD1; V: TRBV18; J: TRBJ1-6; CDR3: CASSPGPPGQGNSPLHF; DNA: TGTGCCAGCTCACCTGGACCCCCGGGACAGGGCAATTCACCCCTCCACTTT
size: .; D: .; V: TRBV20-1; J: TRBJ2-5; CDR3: CSASRGGGRHEETQYF; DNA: TGCAGTGCTAGTAGAGGTGGGGGGAGGCACGAAGAGACCCAGTACTTC
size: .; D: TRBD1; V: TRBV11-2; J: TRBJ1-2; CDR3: CASSLDRKVGQGQNYGYTF; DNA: TGTGCCAGCAGCTTAGACCGTAAAGTGGGACAGGGGCAAAACTATGGCTACACCTTC
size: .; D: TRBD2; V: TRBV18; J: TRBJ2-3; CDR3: CASSPFAASSGGTDTQYF; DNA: TGTGCCAGCTCACCTTTTGCGGCTTCTAGCGGAGGCACAGATACGCAGTATTTT
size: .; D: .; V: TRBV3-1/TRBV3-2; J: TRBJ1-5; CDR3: CASSQLPPGNQPQHF; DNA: TGTGCCAGCAGCCAGCTGCCGCCGGGCAATCAGCCCCAGCATTTT
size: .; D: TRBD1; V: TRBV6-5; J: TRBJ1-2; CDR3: CASSYHGQAENYGYTF; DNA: TGTGCCAGCAGTTACCACGGACAGGCAGAGAACTATGGCTACACCTTC
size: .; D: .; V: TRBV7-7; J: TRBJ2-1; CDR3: CASSLAPTGAYTYNEQFF; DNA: TGTGCTAGCAGCTTAGCCCCCACTGGGGCTTATACCTACAATGAGCAGTTCTTC
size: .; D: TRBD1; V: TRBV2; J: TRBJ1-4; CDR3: CASSAATGGPAKREKLFF; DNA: TGTGCCAGCAGTGCAGCCACAGGGGGCCCAGCGAAAAGGGAAAAACTGTTTTTT
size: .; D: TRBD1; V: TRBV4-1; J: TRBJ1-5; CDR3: CASSQDRSGQEWGPQHF; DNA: TGCGCCAGCAGCCAAGATCGGTCGGGACAGGAATGGGGGCCCCAGCATTTT
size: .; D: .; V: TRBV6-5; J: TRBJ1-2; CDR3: CASSYSMGGGYGYTF; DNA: TGTGCCAGCAGTTACTCGATGGGGGGTGGGTATGGCTACACCTTC
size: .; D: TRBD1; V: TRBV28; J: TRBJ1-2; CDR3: CASSCSTTNRGLDGYTF; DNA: TGTGCCAGCAGTTGCTCTACTACAAACAGGGGGTTAGATGGCTACACCTTC
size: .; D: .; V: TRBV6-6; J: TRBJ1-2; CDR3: CASSYPDSNYGYTF; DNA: TGTGCCAGCAGTTACCCGGACAGTAACTATGGCTACACCTTC
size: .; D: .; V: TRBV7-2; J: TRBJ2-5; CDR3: CASSRGVTETQYF; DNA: TGTGCCAGCAGCCGCGGTGTTACGGAGACCCAGTACTTC
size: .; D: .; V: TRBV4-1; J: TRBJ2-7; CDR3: CASSHPDNYEQYF; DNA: TGCGCCAGCAGCCACCCGGACAACTACGAGCAGTACTTC
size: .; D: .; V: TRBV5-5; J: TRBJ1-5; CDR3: CASSGEGHQYSNQPQHF; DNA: TGTGCCAGCAGCGGGGAGGGTCACCAATATAGCAATCAGCCCCAGCATTTT
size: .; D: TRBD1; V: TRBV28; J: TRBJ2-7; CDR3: CASSLGTAYEQYF; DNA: TGTGCCAGCAGTCTCGGGACAGCCTACGAGCAGTACTTC
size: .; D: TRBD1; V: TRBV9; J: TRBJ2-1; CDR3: CASSSRRQGINNEQFF; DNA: TGTGCCAGCAGTTCCAGGAGACAGGGGATAAACAATGAGCAGTTCTTC
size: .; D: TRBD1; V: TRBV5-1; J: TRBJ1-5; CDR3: CASSLEGGVGNQPQHF; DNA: TGCGCCAGCAGCTTGGAAGGGGGCGTTGGCAATCAGCCCCAGCATTTT
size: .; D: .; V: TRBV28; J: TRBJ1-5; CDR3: CATGGNNQPQHF; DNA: TGTGCCACCGGAGGTAACAATCAGCCCCAGCATTTT
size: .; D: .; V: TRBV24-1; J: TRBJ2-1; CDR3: CATSDSGTLYNEQFF; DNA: TGTGCCACCAGTGACTCCGGGACACTATACAATGAGCAGTTCTTC
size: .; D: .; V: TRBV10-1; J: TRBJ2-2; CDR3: CASSNLQGNTGELFF; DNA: TGCGCCAGCAGTAATTTACAGGGTAACACCGGGGAGCTGTTTTTT
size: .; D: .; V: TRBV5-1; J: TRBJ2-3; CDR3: CASSLSWGGSDTQYF; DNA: TGCGCCAGCAGCTTGTCGTGGGGGGGCTCAGATACGCAGTATTTT
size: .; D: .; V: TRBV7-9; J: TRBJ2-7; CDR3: CASSLEGGYEQYF; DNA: TGTGCCAGCAGCTTAGAAGGGGGCTACGAGCAGTACTTC
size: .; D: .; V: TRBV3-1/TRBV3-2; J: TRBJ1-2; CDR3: CASSPGVSGGYTF; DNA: TGTGCCAGCAGCCCCGGCGTGTCAGGTGGCTACACCTTC
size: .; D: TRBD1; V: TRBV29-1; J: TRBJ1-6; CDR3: CTFYRGGSPLHF; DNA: TGCACCTTTTACAGGGGAGGATCACCCCTCCACTTT
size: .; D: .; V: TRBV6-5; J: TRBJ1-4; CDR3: CASSPDINEKLFF; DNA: TGTGCCAGCAGCCCCGACATTAATGAAAAACTGTTTTTT
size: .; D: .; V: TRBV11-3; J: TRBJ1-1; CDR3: CASSAVRDINTEAFF; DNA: TGTGCCAGCAGCGCCGTCAGGGATATCAACACTGAAGCTTTCTTT
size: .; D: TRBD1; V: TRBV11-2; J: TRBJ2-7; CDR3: CASSWDGTGGSYEQYF; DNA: TGTGCCAGCAGCTGGGATGGTACAGGGGGCTCCTACGAGCAGTACTTC
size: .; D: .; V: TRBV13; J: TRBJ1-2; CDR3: CASSSTGTSYGYTF; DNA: TGTGCCAGCAGCTCCACCGGGACAAGCTATGGCTACACCTTC
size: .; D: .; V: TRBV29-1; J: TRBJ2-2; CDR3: CSVDSHNTGELFF; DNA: TGCAGCGTTGATTCCCATAACACCGGGGAGCTGTTTTTT
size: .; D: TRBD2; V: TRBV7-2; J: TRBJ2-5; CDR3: CASRGGTSGAETQYF; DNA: TGTGCCAGCCGCGGTGGGACTAGCGGGGCGGAGACCCAGTACTTC
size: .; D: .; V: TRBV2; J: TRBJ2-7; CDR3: CASSPGFTLNINEQYF; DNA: TGTGCCAGCAGTCCAGGGTTTACCCTTAACATCAACGAGCAGTACTTC
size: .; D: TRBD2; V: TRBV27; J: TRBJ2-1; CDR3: CATTSSHYNEQFF; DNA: TGTGCCACGACTAGCAGCCACTACAATGAGCAGTTCTTC
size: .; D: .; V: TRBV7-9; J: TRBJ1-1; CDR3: CASSLGVAQGNTEAFF; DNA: TGTGCCAGCAGCTTAGGCGTGGCCCAGGGCAACACTGAAGCTTTCTTT
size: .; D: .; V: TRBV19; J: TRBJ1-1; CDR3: CASSIDRGPGEAFF; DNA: TGTGCCAGTAGTATAGATCGGGGTCCAGGTGAAGCTTTCTTT
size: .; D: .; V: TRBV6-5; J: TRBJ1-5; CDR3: CASSYSRAHQPQHF; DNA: TGTGCCAGCAGTTACTCCAGGGCCCATCAGCCCCAGCATTTT